The clone carrying this TCR beta chain was detected only a few times. The antigen remains unidentified. These data are taken from a study of identical twins. Points from the study as a whole: Compared with unrelated sharing, twin-shared out-of-frame alpha sequences had more low-probability sequences.

TCRdb re-analysed the 5' RACE reads in MiXCR, keeping a single row per CDR3 protein. The data contain 420,000 or so distinct CDR3 sequences, approximately 18% of them singletons. The CDR3 covers 14 residues. Germline values: CDR1 SGDLS, CDR2 YYNGEE. Deletions cut 1 base from V and 2 bases from J, with 9 bases between. Healthy Caucasians alone served as donors. Sequenced input: naive T cells sorted from blood. The V and J genes are TRBV9 and TRBJ2-5; a weak D match, TRBD2 (5 bases). This sequence was found in a man aged 50 or older in good health. CDR3 residues: CASSVSSGQETQYF. CDR3 nucleotide sequence: TGTGCCAGCAGCGTATCCAGCGGACAAGAGACCCAGTACTTC.